Below are 26 T cell receptor beta chains sequenced from a single sample in a study of blood T cell repertoires in COVID-19. Profiling relied on immunoSEQ multiplex PCR, and the TCRdb table lists in-frame clones only, not all of them. The data show some 300,000 clones, 85% seen once. Material for sequencing was peripheral blood. The source of these receptors is a woman aged 50 to 60 with active or convalescent COVID-19.

The DNA of the CDR3 is TGTGCCAGCAGCCCCTCCTTCAGGGGAGGGACTGAAGCTTTCTTT. Encoded protein: CASSPSFRGGTEAFF. The J gene is TRBJ1-1, the V gene TRBV11-2; D might be TRBD1 (6 bases). The germline V and J ends were trimmed by 5 bases and 5 bases, with 18 bases remaining between them. CDR3 length equals 15 residues. CDR1 and CDR2 from the germline V gene are SGHAT and FQNNGV. The whole variable domain, filled in from reference TRBV11-2 and TRBJ1-1, reads EAGVAQSPRYKIIEKRQSVAFWCNPISGHATLYWYQQILGQGPKLLIQFQNNGVVDDSQLPKDRFSAERLKGVDSTLKIQPAKLEDSAVYLCASSPSFRGGTEAFFGQGTRLTVV.

The rearrangement joins TRBV7-9 to TRBJ1-6; no firm D call. Trimming removed 1 base from V and 7 bases from J, with 5 bases in between. Germline V gives CDR1 SEHNR, CDR2 FQNEAQ (reference sequence). CDR3 length: 13 amino acids. CDR3 in DNA: TGTGCCAGCAGCTTAGTCAGGAATTCACCCCTCCACTTT. It yields the protein CASSLVRNSPLHF.

The chain carries TRBV9 and TRBJ2-2; 11 positions agree with TRBD2. CDR3 size: 15 residues. CDR1 and CDR2 from the germline V gene are SGDLS and YYNGEE. The V segment lost 1 base and the J segment 7 bases; nucleotides outside the gene matches: 3. The CDR3 region has the DNA TGTGCCAGCAGCGTAACTAGCGGGAGTGTCGGGGAGCTGTTTTTT. It translates to CASSVTSGSVGELFF.

The chain joins TRBV5-1 to TRBJ2-3; TRBD1 matches 10 bases. The CDR3 extends over 15 amino acids. V was pared by 2 bases and J by 1 base, with 1 base of the junction left unmatched. The germline V gene has CDR1 SGHRS and CDR2 YFSETQ. The CDR3 DNA sequence: TGCGCCAGCAGCTTCGGGACAGGGGGCACAGATACGCAGTATTTT. Protein product: CASSFGTGGTDTQYF.

The V call is TRBV10-3, the J call TRBJ1-5, with D tentatively TRBD1 (6 bases). This CDR3 spans 17 amino acids. The V and J ends lost 0 bases and 6 bases respectively, with 18 bases between them. Germline V CDR1 and CDR2: ENHRY, SYGVKD. The CDR3 region is CAISESGVRQAGQPQHF. In DNA form, the CDR3 reads TGTGCCATCAGTGAGTCAGGCGTCCGACAGGCGGGTCAGCCCCAGCATTTT.

The V gene is TRBV5-1, the J gene TRBJ1-5; D uncertain. The CDR3 covers 16 residues. Trimming pared 0 bases from V and 4 bases from J, leaving 14 bases between. Germline V lookup: CDR1 SGHRS, CDR2 YFSETQ. CDR3 nucleotide sequence: TGCGCCAGCAGCTTGGGGCCGGGGAGTTCTAATCAGCCCCAGCATTTT. It encodes CASSLGPGSSNQPQHF.

V is TRBV19 and J is TRBJ1-4; a weak D match, TRBD1 (5 bases). Germline values: CDR1 LNHDA, CDR2 SQIVND (reference sequence). This CDR3 has 14 amino acids. V gave up 6 bases and J gave up 7 bases, with 15 bases separating them. The chain's CDR3 is CASSPGRVAEKLFF. In DNA form, the CDR3 reads TGTGCCAGTAGCCCCGGCAGGGTAGCTGAAAAACTGTTTTTT.

V gene TRBV3-1 (or the pseudogene TRBV3-2) combines with J gene TRBJ1-1, with D possibly matching TRBD1 (6 bases). Trimming removed 6 bases from V and 6 bases from J, with 14 bases in between. This CDR3 is built from 13 residues. The germline V gene encodes CDR1 LGHDT and CDR2 YNNKEL (reference sequence). CDR3 protein: CASSPDRLSEAFF. The CDR3 DNA follows: TGTGCCAGCAGTCCAGACAGGCTCTCTGAAGCTTTCTTT.

V is TRBV7-9 and J is TRBJ1-4; TRBD1 might be the D (5 bases). V lost 3 bases and J lost 2, with 13 bases in between. This CDR3 region has 16 residues. Germline lookup yields CDR1 SEHNR and CDR2 FQNEAQ (reference sequence). CDR3 DNA: TGTGCCAGCAGCTTCTCAGGAGGGACCACTAATGAAAAACTGTTTTTT. Encoded protein: CASSFSGGTTNEKLFF.

This sequence joins TRBV25-1 and TRBJ1-6; TRBD1 matches 10 bases. In germline, CDR1 is MGHDK, CDR2 SYGVNS. J gave up 0 bases and V 10 bases, and 12 bases lay outside the gene matches. The CDR3 has 18 residues. The chain's CDR3 is CATYTPGQGSSYNSPLHF. In nucleotides, the CDR3 is TGTGCCACCTACACACCGGGACAGGGGAGCTCCTATAATTCACCCCTCCACTTT.

The rearrangement links TRBV11-2 to TRBJ2-3; D is ambiguous. Trimming removed 1 base at V and 2 bases at J, with 4 bases between. The CDR3 contains 13 residues. Germline V gene lookup returns CDR1 SGHAT and CDR2 FQNNGV. The CDR3 reads CASSLANTDTQYF. CDR3 bases: TGTGCCAGCAGCTTAGCCAACACAGATACGCAGTATTTT.

V is TRBV6-5 and J is TRBJ1-1; no definite D call. The V end lost 6 bases, the J end lost 1 base, and 9 bases lay between the germline ends. Germline CDR1 MNHEY, CDR2 SVGAGI. This CDR3 has 13 residues. CDR3 region: CASRGVPNTEAFF. The CDR3 DNA is TGTGCCAGCAGGGGAGTCCCGAACACTGAAGCTTTCTTT.

This clone turned up a few times. The chain uses TRBV7-2 and TRBJ2-7; TRBD1 agrees at 9 bases. The CDR3 is 15 residues long. Germline V CDR1 and CDR2: SGHTA, FQGNSA. V shed 1 base and J 2 bases; nucleotides not matched to a gene: 3. In DNA, the CDR3 is TGTGCCAGCAGCTTAGATGGGACAGGGACCTACGAGCAGTACTTC. Encoded protein: CASSLDGTGTYEQYF.

The chain joins TRBV5-6 to TRBJ2-3; TRBD2 agrees at 11 bases. Trimming at V came to 5 bases and at J to 5 bases, leaving 4 bases not matched to a gene. The length of the CDR3 is 14 residues. CDR1 SGHDT and CDR2 YYEEEE come from the germline V gene. The CDR3 DNA reads as TGTGCCAGCAGAGCTAGCGGGAGGCTAGATACGCAGTATTTT. This sequence encodes CASRASGRLDTQYF.

V is TRBV2 and J is TRBJ2-1; 10 bases match TRBD2. The CDR3 extends over 16 amino acids. V lost 7 bases, J lost 6 bases, and 12 bases stayed unmatched. Germline lookup yields CDR1 SNHLY and CDR2 FYNNEI. The DNA for the CDR3 is TGTGCCAGCACCTTGAACGGAGCGGGAGGGGGCAATGAGCAGTTCTTC. Protein: CASTLNGAGGGNEQFF.

This chain uses TRBV19 with TRBJ2-3; weak D call: TRBD2 (5 bases). CDR1 is LNHDA, CDR2 SQIVND, per germline (reference sequence). This CDR3 region has 16 residues. V lost 3 bases, J lost 3 bases, and 16 bases lay in between. The CDR3 is CASSIPRGSGTDTQYF. CDR3 nucleotides: TGTGCCAGTAGTATCCCTCGTGGGAGTGGTACAGATACGCAGTATTTT.

The chain links TRBV30 to TRBJ2-1; D unresolved. V lost 2 bases to trimming and J lost 2 bases, with 13 bases between them. Germline CDR1 and CDR2: GTSNPN and SVGIG (reference sequence). CDR3 length: 15 amino acids. The chain's CDR3 is CAWSPRHNPYNEQFF. Here the CDR3 DNA reads TGTGCCTGGAGTCCCCGACACAACCCCTACAATGAGCAGTTCTTC.

V usage is TRBV10-1 and J usage is TRBJ1-1; TRBD1 is a possible D gene (6 bases). V lost 6 bases, J lost 0 bases, and 8 bases lay in between. CDR1 is WNHNN, CDR2 SYGVQD, per germline (reference sequence). The CDR3 extends over 13 amino acids. The CDR3 region has the DNA TGCGCCAGCAGACAGGGAGTGAACACTGAAGCTTTCTTT. Translation: CASRQGVNTEAFF.

This clone was observed a single time. CDR3 region: CASSPIPGWNTEAFF. CDR3 nucleotide sequence: TGTGCCAGCTCACCGATCCCGGGGTGGAACACTGAAGCTTTCTTT. J is TRBJ1-1 and V is TRBV18; no reliable D call. V lost 3 bases and J lost 1, with 12 bases in between. This CDR3 contains 15 residues. CDR1 KGHSH and CDR2 LQKENI come from the germline V gene.

V is TRBV4-1 and J is TRBJ2-1; a possible D gene is TRBD1 (6 bases). V was cut by 4 bases and J by 4 bases, with 17 bases left in between. The CDR3 sequence is 16 residues long. The V gene's germline CDR1 is MGHRA and CDR2 YSYEKL. CDR3 nucleotide sequence: TGCGCCAGCAGCCCTTTTCAGGGGCGATCATACAATGAGCAGTTCTTC. It codes for CASSPFQGRSYNEQFF.

This clone was detected many times. V usage is TRBV4-2 and J usage is TRBJ1-3, with a tentative D call TRBD1 (5 bases). The length of the CDR3 is 16 residues. Per the germline V gene, CDR1 is LGHNA and CDR2 is YNFKEQ. V was pared by 5 bases and J by 2 bases, with 16 bases between. The CDR3 here is CASSKLSGIAGNTIYF. CDR3 bases: TGTGCCAGCAGCAAACTTTCAGGGATAGCTGGAAACACCATATATTTT.

This clone came up once. V is TRBV5-5 and J is TRBJ2-3; TRBD2 agrees at 12 bases. The V gene's germline CDR1 is SGHKS and CDR2 YYEKEE (reference sequence). The CDR3 has 18 amino acids. V shed 4 bases and J 4 bases; nucleotides not matched to a gene: 13. CDR3 residues: CASSPPTRTSGMSDTQYF. In DNA, the CDR3 is TGTGCCAGCAGCCCCCCCACCCGGACTAGCGGGATGTCAGATACGCAGTATTTT.

This CDR3 reads CASSRALAGGANEQFF. DNA of the CDR3: TGTGCCAGTAGTCGAGCCCTAGCGGGAGGGGCGAATGAGCAGTTCTTC. The V gene is TRBV19, the J gene TRBJ2-1; 12 nucleotides match TRBD2. The J segment lost 7 bases and the V segment lost 5 bases, leaving 9 bases of the junction unmatched. The germline gives CDR1 LNHDA, CDR2 SQIVND (reference sequence). This CDR3 contains 16 residues.

The chain combines TRBV4-1 with TRBJ2-3; a possible D gene is TRBD2 (5 bases). Germline-derived CDR1 and CDR2 are MGHRA and YSYEKL. V was trimmed by 0 bases and J by 0 bases, leaving 16 bases between them. The CDR3 length is 18 residues. CDR3 sequence: CASSQDLQRRTSTDTQYF. Here the CDR3 DNA reads TGCGCCAGCAGCCAAGATCTTCAGCGGCGTACTAGCACAGATACGCAGTATTTT.

The V call is TRBV6-5, the J call TRBJ2-7; 13 nucleotides line up with TRBD2. Unmatched junction bases numbered 5, after V lost 6 bases and J lost 6 bases. CDR1 is MNHEY and CDR2 is SVGAGI in the germline V gene. This CDR3 has 14 residues. The CDR3 loop is CASSRTSGRGEQYF. In DNA, the CDR3 is TGTGCCAGCAGCCGGACTAGCGGGAGAGGCGAGCAGTACTTC.

V and J are TRBV2 and TRBJ1-5; 12 bases are a match to TRBD1. This CDR3 is 15 amino acids long. In germline, CDR1 is SNHLY, CDR2 FYNNEI. V shed 3 bases, J shed 9 bases, and the junction held 6 bases outside the gene matches. The CDR3 sequence: CASSEQGQGASPQHF. The CDR3 DNA is TGTGCCAGCAGTGAGCAGGGACAGGGGGCCTCGCCCCAGCATTTT.